One sample yielded the 16 T cell receptor beta chains listed below, sequenced in a study of T cells in Graves' hyperthyroidism and ophthalmopathy. Amplified TCR beta CDR3 regions came from RNA transcripts. With the HTBI primer set, the TCR CDR3 went through a first round of RT-PCR. A single record per CDR3 protein comes from TCRdb applying MiXCR to the multiplex PCR reads. The repertoire has around 520,000 distinct CDR3 sequences, around a quarter of them found once; the top ten carry about 11%. The sequenced material came from blood. Every receptor here comes from a woman under 40 with Graves' ophthalmopathy.

Remarks on this clonotype: The missing conserved phenylalanine or tryptophan at the end of this CDR3 makes a read error likely. J is TRBJ2-7 and V is TRBV6-2 or TRBV6-3; D is possibly TRBD1 (6 bases). The V end was cut by 2 bases, the J end by 3 bases, with 14 bases between. Germline assignment: CDR1 MNHEY and CDR2 SVGEGT. CDR3 length: 15 residues. CDR3 coding DNA: TGTGCCAGCAGTTACCCACCGGACAGACTCTACGAGCAGTACCTC. Translated, it gives CASSYPPDRLYEQYL.

This clonotype was recorded many times. The chain has TRBV30 and TRBJ2-7, with unresolved D. The germline gives CDR1 GTSNPN, CDR2 SVGIG (reference sequence). The CDR3 spans 11 residues. V was pared by 1 base and J by 5 bases, with 6 bases between. In DNA form, the CDR3 reads TGTGCCTGGAGTGGGCCTCACGAGCAGTACTTC. Encoded protein: CAWSGPHEQYF.

The chain employs TRBV12-3 or TRBV12-4 and TRBJ1-5; D uncertain. Trimming stripped 2 bases from V and 4 bases from J, with 12 bases between. The CDR3 runs 15 residues. The CDR3 DNA is TGTGCCAGCAGTTTACCCGGACGGGAGAATCAGCCCCAGCATTTT. Protein product: CASSLPGRENQPQHF.

This clonotype has ten or more counts. This may come from a read error, since a much larger clone is one base off. The chain has TRBV20-1 and TRBJ2-7; 10 bases are shared with TRBD1. Germline-derived CDR1 and CDR2 are DFQATT and SNEGSKA (reference sequence). V lost 3 bases, J lost 6 bases, and 8 bases stayed unmatched. There are 14 residues in the CDR3. The CDR3 here is CSARSRDRGGEQYF. CDR3 DNA sequence: TGCAGTGCTAGGAGTCGGGACAGGGGAGGCGAGCAGTACTTC.

The CDR3 bases are TGTGCCAGCAGCGCCGGGCTATCGGCCTACGAGCAGTACTTC. It translates to CASSAGLSAYEQYF. The chain uses TRBV3-1 and TRBJ2-7, with D uncertain. Germline-derived CDR1 and CDR2 are LGHDT and YNNKEL (reference sequence). The V end lost 5 bases, the J end lost 2 bases, and 13 bases lay between the germline ends. The CDR3 has 14 residues.

This clonotype was seen at least ten times. V and J are TRBV11-2 and TRBJ1-5; D call uncertain. There are 12 residues in the CDR3. Germline CDR1 reads SGHAT; CDR2 reads FQNNGV. Trimming pared 2 bases from V and 7 bases from J, leaving 6 bases between. CDR3 residues: CASSLFGQPQHF. The CDR3 DNA is TGTGCCAGCAGCTTATTCGGGCAGCCCCAGCATTTT.

Details on this clonotype: Compared with germline, one end of the junction differs, possibly owing to a read error. This chain connects TRBV12-3 or TRBV12-4 to TRBJ1-1, with D possibly being TRBD1 (6 bases). CDR3 length: 13 residues. CDR3 nucleotides: TGTGCCAGCAGTCCGACAGGAGCCTCTGAAGTTTTCTTT. Protein product: CASSPTGASEVFF.

The genes are TRBV19 and TRBJ2-2; D remains ambiguous. The CDR3 extends over 16 amino acids. V was pared by 2 bases and J by 5 bases, with 15 bases between. In germline, CDR1 is LNHDA, CDR2 SQIVND (reference sequence). The CDR3 sequence: CASSILAGSWTGELFF. The CDR3 coding sequence is TGTGCCAGTAGTATACTCGCAGGTTCGTGGACCGGGGAGCTGTTTTTT. The whole variable domain, filled in from reference TRBV19 and TRBJ2-2, reads DGGITQSPKYLFRKEGQNVTLSCEQNLNHDAMYWYRQDPGQGLRLIYYSQIVNDFQKGDIAEGYSVSREKKESFPLTVTSAQKNPTAFYLCASSILAGSWTGELFFGEGSRLTVL.

This clonotype came up many times. This chain uses TRBV12-3 or TRBV12-4 with TRBJ1-1; weak D call: TRBD1 (6 bases). Trimming removed 4 bases at V and 7 bases at J, with 16 bases between. The CDR3 has 14 amino acids. This CDR3 is CASSSRQVPIEAFF. CDR3 DNA sequence: TGTGCCAGCAGTTCCCGACAGGTACCAATTGAAGCTTTCTTT.

This chain links TRBV3-1 with TRBJ2-7, with TRBD1 matching over 10 bases. The V gene's germline CDR1 is LGHDT and CDR2 YNNKEL (reference sequence). The CDR3 spans 13 residues. V shed 7 bases and J 5 bases; nucleotides not matched to a gene: 5. CDR3 protein: CASNTGTGDEQYF. CDR3 DNA sequence: TGTGCCAGCAACACCGGGACAGGGGACGAGCAGTACTTC.

The chain couples TRBV9 to TRBJ2-7, with D perhaps matching TRBD1 (5 bases). Germline CDR1 and CDR2: SGDLS and YYNGEE. This CDR3 contains 13 residues. V lost 1 base to trimming and J lost 6 bases, with 11 bases between them. The CDR3 DNA is TGTGCCAGCAGCGTATCAGGGCTAAGCGAGCAGTACTTC. It codes for CASSVSGLSEQYF.

The V and J genes are TRBV15 and TRBJ1-3; 7 positions match TRBD1. Germline CDR1 and CDR2: LNHNV and YYDKDF (reference sequence). Trimming removed 0 bases from V and 0 bases from J; junction bases left unmatched: 11. This CDR3 is 19 amino acids long. CDR3 loop: CATSREPLDRASSGNTIYF. CDR3 in DNA: TGTGCCACCAGCAGAGAGCCCCTAGACAGGGCTAGCTCTGGAAACACCATATATTTT.

This clonotype was observed at least ten times. The rearrangement joins TRBV11-1 to TRBJ1-1, with D perhaps matching TRBD1 (6 bases). Germline CDR1 is SGHAT and CDR2 is FQDESV (reference sequence). The CDR3 has 16 residues. Trimming cost V 6 bases and J 1 base, with 18 bases left between them. The CDR3 sequence: CASSNRGGPRNTEAFF. The CDR3 DNA sequence: TGTGCCAGCAGTAATCGAGGGGGACCGAGGAACACTGAAGCTTTCTTT.

This clonotype was counted ten times or more. J is TRBJ2-7 and V is TRBV28; TRBD2 aligns across 8 bases. CDR1 and CDR2 from the germline V gene are MDHEN and SYDVKM. Germline trimming cut 5 bases from V and 5 bases from J; bases unmatched to any gene: 5. The CDR3 length is 13 residues. CDR3 nucleotides: TGTGCCAGCAGTCGAGCGGGGGTTGACGAGCAGTACTTC. Translating gives CASSRAGVDEQYF.

The chain has TRBV29-1 and TRBJ2-7, with 7 bases lining up with TRBD1. The CDR3 consists of 15 residues. CDR1 and CDR2 (germline): SQVTM, ANQGSEA. J lost 8 bases, V lost 1 base, and 14 bases had no gene match. CDR3 DNA: TGCAGCGTTGAAGGTAGGGGGCTTCTCGGGCTACAGCAGTACTTC. This encodes CSVEGRGLLGLQQYF.

This clonotype was seen at least ten times. The rearrangement joins TRBV2 to TRBJ1-5; 7 bases align to TRBD1. Unmatched junction bases numbered 3, after V lost 1 base and J lost 3 bases. Germline V lookup: CDR1 SNHLY, CDR2 FYNNEI. There are 15 residues in the CDR3. DNA of the CDR3: TGTGCCAGCAGTGAAGGACAGGGCTCCAATCAGCCCCAGCATTTT. This encodes CASSEGQGSNQPQHF.